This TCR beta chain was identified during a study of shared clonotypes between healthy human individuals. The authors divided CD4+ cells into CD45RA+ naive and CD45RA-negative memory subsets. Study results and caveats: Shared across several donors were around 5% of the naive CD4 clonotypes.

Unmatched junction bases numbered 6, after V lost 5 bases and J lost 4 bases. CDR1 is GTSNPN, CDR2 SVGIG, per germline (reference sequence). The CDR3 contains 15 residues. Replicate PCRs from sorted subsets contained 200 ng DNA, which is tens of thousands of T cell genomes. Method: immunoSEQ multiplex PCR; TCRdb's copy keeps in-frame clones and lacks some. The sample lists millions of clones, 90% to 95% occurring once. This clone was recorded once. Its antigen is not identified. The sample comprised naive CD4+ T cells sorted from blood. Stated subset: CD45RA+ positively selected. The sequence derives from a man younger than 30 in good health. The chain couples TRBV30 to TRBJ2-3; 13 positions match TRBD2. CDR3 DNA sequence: TGTGCCTGGTCACTAGCGGGGGGGCGGGCAGATACGCAGTATTTT. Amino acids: CAWSLAGGRADTQYF.